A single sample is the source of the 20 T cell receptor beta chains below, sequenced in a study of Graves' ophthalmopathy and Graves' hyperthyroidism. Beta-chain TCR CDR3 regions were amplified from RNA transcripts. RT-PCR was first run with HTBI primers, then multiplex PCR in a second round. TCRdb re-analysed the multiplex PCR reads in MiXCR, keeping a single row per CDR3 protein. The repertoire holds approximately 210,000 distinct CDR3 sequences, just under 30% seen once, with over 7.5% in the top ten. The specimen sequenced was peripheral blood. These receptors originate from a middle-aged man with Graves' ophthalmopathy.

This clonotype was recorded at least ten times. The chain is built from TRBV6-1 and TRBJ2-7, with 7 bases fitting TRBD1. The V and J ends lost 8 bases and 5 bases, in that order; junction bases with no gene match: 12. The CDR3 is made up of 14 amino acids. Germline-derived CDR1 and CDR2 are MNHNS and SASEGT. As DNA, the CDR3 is TGTGCCAGCTCCCAAAGGGGGCGCCGGGACGAGCAGTACTTC. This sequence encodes CASSQRGRRDEQYF.

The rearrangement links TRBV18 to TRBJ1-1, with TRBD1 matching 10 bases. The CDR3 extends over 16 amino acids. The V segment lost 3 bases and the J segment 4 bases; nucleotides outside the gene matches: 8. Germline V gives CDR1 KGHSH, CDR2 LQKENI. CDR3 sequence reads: CASSPGTGVPGTEAFF. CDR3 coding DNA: TGTGCCAGCTCACCCGGGACAGGGGTCCCGGGCACTGAAGCTTTCTTT.

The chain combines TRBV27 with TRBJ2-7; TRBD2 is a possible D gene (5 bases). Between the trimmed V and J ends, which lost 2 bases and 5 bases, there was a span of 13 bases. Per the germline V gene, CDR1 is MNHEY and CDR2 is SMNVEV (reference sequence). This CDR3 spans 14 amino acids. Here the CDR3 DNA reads TGTGCCAGCAGTTTAGGGCATGGGCGGGACGAGCAGTACTTC. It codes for CASSLGHGRDEQYF.

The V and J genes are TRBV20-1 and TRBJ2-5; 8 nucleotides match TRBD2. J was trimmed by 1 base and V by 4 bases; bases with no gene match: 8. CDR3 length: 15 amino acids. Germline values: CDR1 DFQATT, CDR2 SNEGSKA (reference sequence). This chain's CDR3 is CSATTPGTSQETQYF. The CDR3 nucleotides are TGCAGTGCTACCACCCCCGGGACTAGCCAAGAGACCCAGTACTTC.

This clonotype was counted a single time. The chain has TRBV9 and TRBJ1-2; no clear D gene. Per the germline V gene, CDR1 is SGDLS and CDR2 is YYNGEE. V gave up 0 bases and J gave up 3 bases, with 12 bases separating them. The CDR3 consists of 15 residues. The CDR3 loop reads CASSVGRLRDYGYTF. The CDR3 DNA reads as TGTGCCAGCAGCGTAGGACGGTTGCGGGACTATGGCTACACCTTC.

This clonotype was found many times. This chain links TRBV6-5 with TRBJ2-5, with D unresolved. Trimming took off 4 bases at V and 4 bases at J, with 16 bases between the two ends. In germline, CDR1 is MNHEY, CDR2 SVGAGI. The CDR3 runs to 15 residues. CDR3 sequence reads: CASSSQVTAPETQYF. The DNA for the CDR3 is TGTGCCAGCAGTTCACAAGTAACAGCCCCAGAGACCCAGTACTTC.

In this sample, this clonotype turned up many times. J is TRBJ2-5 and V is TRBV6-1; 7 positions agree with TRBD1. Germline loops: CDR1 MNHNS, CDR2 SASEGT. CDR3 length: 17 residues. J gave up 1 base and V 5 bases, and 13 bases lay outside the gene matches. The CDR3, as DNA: TGTGCCAGCAGTCTAAGGACAGGTGCGAGAGGCCAAGAGACCCAGTACTTC. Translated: CASSLRTGARGQETQYF.

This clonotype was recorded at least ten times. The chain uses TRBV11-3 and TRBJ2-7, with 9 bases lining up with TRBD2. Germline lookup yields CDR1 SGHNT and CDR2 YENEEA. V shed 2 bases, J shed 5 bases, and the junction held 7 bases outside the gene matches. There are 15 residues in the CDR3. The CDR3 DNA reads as TGTGCCAGCAGCTTAACTAGCGGGCGGCTCCACGAGCAGTACTTC. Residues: CASSLTSGRLHEQYF.

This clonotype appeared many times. The DNA of the CDR3 is TGTGCCAGCAGACAGGGGGCCAGCTCTGGGGCCAACGTCCTGACTTTC. This codes for CASRQGASSGANVLTF. The chain couples TRBV28 to TRBJ2-6, with 9 bases identical to TRBD1. The CDR3 loop spans 16 amino acids. The germline gives CDR1 MDHEN, CDR2 SYDVKM. The junction had 3 bases not matched to a gene; V was cut back by 6 bases and J by 0 bases.

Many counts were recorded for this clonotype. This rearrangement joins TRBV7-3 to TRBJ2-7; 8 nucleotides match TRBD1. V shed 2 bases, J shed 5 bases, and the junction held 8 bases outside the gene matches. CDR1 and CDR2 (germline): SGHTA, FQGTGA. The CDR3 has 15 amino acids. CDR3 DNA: TGTGCCAGCAGCTTAGAGCAGGGGGCTTACCACGAGCAGTACTTC. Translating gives CASSLEQGAYHEQYF.

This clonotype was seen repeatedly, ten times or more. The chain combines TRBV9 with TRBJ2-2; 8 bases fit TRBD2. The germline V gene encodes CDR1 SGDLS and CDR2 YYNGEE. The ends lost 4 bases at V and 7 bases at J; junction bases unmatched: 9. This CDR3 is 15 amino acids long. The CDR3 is CASSYGLARDGELFF. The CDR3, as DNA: TGTGCCAGCAGCTACGGACTAGCCAGGGACGGGGAGCTGTTTTTT.

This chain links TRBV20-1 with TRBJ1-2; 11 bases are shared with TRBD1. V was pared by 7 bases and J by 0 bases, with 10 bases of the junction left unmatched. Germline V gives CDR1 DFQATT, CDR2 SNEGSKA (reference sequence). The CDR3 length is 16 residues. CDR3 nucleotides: TGCAGTGAAAGGGAAGTGGGACAGGGGGCTAACTATGGCTACACCTTC. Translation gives CSEREVGQGANYGYTF.

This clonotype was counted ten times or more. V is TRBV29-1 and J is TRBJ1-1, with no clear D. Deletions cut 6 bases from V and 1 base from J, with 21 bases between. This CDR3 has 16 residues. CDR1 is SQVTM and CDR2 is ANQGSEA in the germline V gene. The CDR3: CSVPTIGEAGNTEAFF. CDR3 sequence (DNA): TGCAGCGTCCCTACGATCGGGGAAGCGGGGAACACTGAAGCTTTCTTT.

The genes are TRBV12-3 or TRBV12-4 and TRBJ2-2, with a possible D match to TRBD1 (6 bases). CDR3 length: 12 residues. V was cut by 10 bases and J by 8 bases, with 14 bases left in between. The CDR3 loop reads CATRGPGGELFF. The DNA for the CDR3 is TGTGCCACCAGGGGTCCTGGGGGGGAGCTGTTTTTT.

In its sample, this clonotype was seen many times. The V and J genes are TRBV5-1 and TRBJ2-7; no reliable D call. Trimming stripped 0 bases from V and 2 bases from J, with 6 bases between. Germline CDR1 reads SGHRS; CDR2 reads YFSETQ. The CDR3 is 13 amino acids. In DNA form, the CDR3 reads TGCGCCAGCAGCTTGGCTAGAGCCTACGAGCAGTACTTC. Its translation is CASSLARAYEQYF. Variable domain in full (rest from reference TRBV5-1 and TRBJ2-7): KAGVTQTPRYLIKTRGQQVTLSCSPISGHRSVSWYQQTPGQGLQFLFEYFSETQRNKGNFPGRFSGRQFSNSRSEMNVSTLELGDSALYLCASSLARAYEQYFGPGTRLTVT.

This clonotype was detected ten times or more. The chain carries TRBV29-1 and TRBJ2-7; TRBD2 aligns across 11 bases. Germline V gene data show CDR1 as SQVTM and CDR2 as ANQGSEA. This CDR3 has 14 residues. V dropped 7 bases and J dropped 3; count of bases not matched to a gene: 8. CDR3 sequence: CSATTSGSFYEQYF. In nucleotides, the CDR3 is TGCAGCGCTACCACTAGCGGGAGTTTCTACGAGCAGTACTTC.

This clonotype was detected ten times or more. The CDR3: CSASPRGLRETQYF. Written as DNA, the CDR3 is TGCAGTGCTAGCCCCCGAGGCCTGAGGGAGACCCAGTACTTC. J is TRBJ2-5 and V is TRBV20-1; D remains ambiguous. Germline-derived CDR1 and CDR2 are DFQATT and SNEGSKA (reference sequence). The CDR3 covers 14 residues. The ends were cut back, 3 bases at V and 5 bases at J, with 16 bases in the middle.

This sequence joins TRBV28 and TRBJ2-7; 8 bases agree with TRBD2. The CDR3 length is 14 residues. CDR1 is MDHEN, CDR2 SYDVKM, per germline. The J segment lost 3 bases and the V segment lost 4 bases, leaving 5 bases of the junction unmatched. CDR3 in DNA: TGTGCCAGCAGTTCGGCGGGAGGTGTCTACGAGCAGTACTTC. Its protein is CASSSAGGVYEQYF.

The CDR3 sequence: CASTQPGPYGYTF. Written as DNA, the CDR3 is TGTGCCAGCACCCAACCGGGACCCTATGGCTACACCTTC. This chain joins TRBV6-1 and TRBJ1-2; TRBD1 might be the D (5 bases). Trimming shortened V by 7 bases and J by 4 bases, and 13 bases separated the two germline ends. CDR3 size: 13 residues. Germline V gives CDR1 MNHNS, CDR2 SASEGT.

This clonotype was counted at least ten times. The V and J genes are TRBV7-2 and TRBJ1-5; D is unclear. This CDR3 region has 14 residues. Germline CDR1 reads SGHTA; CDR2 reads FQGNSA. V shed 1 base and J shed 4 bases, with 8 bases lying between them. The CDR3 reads CASSLVADNQPQHF. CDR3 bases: TGTGCCAGCAGCTTAGTTGCGGATAATCAGCCCCAGCATTTT. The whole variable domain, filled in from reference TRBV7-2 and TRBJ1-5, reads GAGVSQSPSNKVTEKGKDVELRCDPISGHTALYWYRQSLGQGLEFLIYFQGNSAPDKSGLPSDRFSAERTGGSVSTLTIQRTQQEDSAVYLCASSLVADNQPQHFGDGTRLSIL.